This T cell receptor beta chain was retrieved from a study of cytomegalovirus exposure and HLA in healthy donors. This clone was detected once. The antigen remains undetermined. Broader study findings: CMV serostatus was the only recorded immune exposure for donors.

Primers for the PCR totalled 60 Vbeta and 13 Jbeta. TCRdb's copy holds only in-frame clones and misses some; the assay was immunoSEQ multiplex PCR. The table lists some 150,000 clones, around nine tenths of them singletons, with less than 5.5% in the top ten. The CDR3 consists of 15 residues. Germline assignment: CDR1 SGHRS and CDR2 YFSETQ. J lost 7 bases, V lost 4 bases, and 9 bases had no gene match. The rearrangement links TRBV5-1 to TRBJ2-1; 9 bases fit TRBD1. Sequencing was carried out using PBMCs. The receptor was derived from a woman in her twenties or thirties in good health and CMV-seronegative. The CDR3, as DNA: TGCGCCAGCAGCCCCACAGGGGGCAGTTGGAATGAGCAGTTCTTC. Its protein product is CASSPTGGSWNEQFF. The full variable domain, in which reference TRBV5-1 and TRBJ2-1 provide the parts outside the CDR3, is KAGVTQTPRYLIKTRGQQVTLSCSPISGHRSVSWYQQTPGQGLQFLFEYFSETQRNKGNFPGRFSGRQFSNSRSEMNVSTLELGDSALYLCASSPTGGSWNEQFFGPGTRLTVL.